This entry is about one T cell receptor beta chain. Antigen: not known. The source of the sample is a study of blood T cells in healthy people across ages. Donors ranged from about 6 to 90 years old and were healthy Caucasians in Russia. This CDR3 is built from 13 residues. Germline V CDR1 and CDR2: SQVTM, ANQGSEA. Through a sample-barcoded 5' primer and a J-beta primer mix, a second PCR was run for about 6 to 11 cycles. TCRdb re-called the 5' RACE reads with MiXCR, one entry per CDR3 protein. The table records hundreds of thousands of distinct CDR3 sequences, about 54% of them present only once. Study conclusions and caveats: Diversity was estimated from one million T cells, and these estimates were considered underestimates.

V is TRBV29-1 and J is TRBJ1-4; possibly TRBD1 for D (5 bases). The source material was blood. The receptor was isolated from a man between 60 and 70 years old in good health. CDR3 sequence (DNA): TGCAGTGTCGGGGGACGGAATAATGAAAAACTGTTTTTT. Amino acid sequence: CSVGGRNNEKLFF.